Presented here are 7 T cell receptor beta chains from one specimen sequenced in a study of blood T cells in healthy people across ages (dated by TCRdb to about 2015). Library method: 5' RACE. The sequencer listed for this sample is Illumina HiSeq 2500. The second PCR ran for roughly 7 to 11 cycles and used a J-beta primer mix along with a sample-barcoded 5' primer. TCRdb cleaned the public reads at Q25 with fastp, built clones with MiXCR and kept in-frame beta chains. For every CDR3 protein sequence, its rows merge into one entry that carries the most common genes and DNA. The sample table lists about 1.8 million distinct CDR3 sequences, around half of them with a count of one. Approximately 2.1% of the sample rests with the top ten. The sequencing input was blood. The receptors were sampled from a woman in her thirties or forties in good health.

This CDR3 reads CSVIGPVGRSHKYSYEQYF. The CDR3 DNA follows: TGCAGCGTTATAGGCCCCGTTGGGCGGTCCCACAAATACTCCTACGAGCAGTACTTC. The chain recombines TRBV29-1 with TRBJ2-7; D is ambiguous. The CDR3 loop spans 19 amino acids. V lost 5 bases and J lost 0, with 29 bases in between. CDR1 and CDR2 from the germline V gene are SQVTM and ANQGSEA.

The chain combines TRBV7-2 with TRBJ2-7; D might be TRBD2 (5 bases). This CDR3 spans 18 amino acids. The V end lost 3 bases, the J end lost 0 bases, and 21 bases lay between the germline ends. CDR1 SGHTA and CDR2 FQGNSA come from the germline V gene. In nucleotides, the CDR3 is TGTGCCAGCAGCTTTTTGAGAGGACCGGGAACCCCCTCCTACGAGCAGTACTTC. Protein sequence: CASSFLRGPGTPSYEQYF.

The genes are TRBV28 and TRBJ1-4; D is possibly TRBD1 (6 bases). The length of the CDR3 is 14 residues. The ends were cut back, 2 bases at V and 8 bases at J, with 12 bases in the middle. CDR1 is MDHEN, CDR2 SYDVKM, per germline. CDR3 in amino acids: CASSLQQQGEKLFF. CDR3 nucleotide sequence: TGTGCCAGCAGTTTACAGCAGCAGGGGGAAAAACTGTTTTTT.

The CDR3 bases are TGTGCCAGCAGCCTGACTAGCGGGGGATCCTTAGAAGAGACCCAGTTCTTC. Protein: CASSLTSGGSLEETQFF. V usage is TRBV21-1 and J usage is TRBJ2-1; the D call TRBD2 from the table was never checked on the DNA. TRBV21-1 is a recognized pseudogene. This CDR3 is 17 amino acids long.

This clonotype is a singleton in its sample. Sequence at one end of the junction differs from germline and may be a read error. This chain connects TRBV6-2 or TRBV6-3 to TRBJ1-5; D gene uncertain. The CDR3 runs 15 residues. Per the germline V gene, CDR1 is MNHEY and CDR2 is SVGEGT. The CDR3 DNA is TGTGCCAGCAGTTACTCGGTGAGCACGGCCCAGCCCCAACATTTT. Its protein is CASSYSVSTAQPQHF.

This clonotype was counted between two and nine times. The rearrangement links TRBV10-1 to TRBJ2-4; 12 bases align to TRBD1. Germline V CDR1 and CDR2: WNHNN, SYGVQD (reference sequence). CDR3 size: 15 residues. The V and J ends lost 4 bases and 7 bases, in that order; junction bases with no gene match: 5. The CDR3 DNA is TGCGCCAGCAGTGCCGGGACAGGGGGCGCGAACATTCAGTACTTC. Translating gives CASSAGTGGANIQYF.

The chain is built from TRBV12-3 or TRBV12-4 and TRBJ2-7; D possibly matches TRBD1 or TRBD2 (5 bases each). The CDR3 runs 17 residues. V shed 8 bases and J shed 3 bases, with 26 bases lying between them. Here the CDR3 DNA reads TGTGCCAGCGGCCTCACTGAGGGGTTTTATGTTCTCTACGAGCAGTACTTC. Translation gives CASGLTEGFYVLYEQYF.